This TCR beta chain stems from a study of CD8+ T cells in alopecia areata. On the study more broadly: By percentage of affected scalp area, the severity of treated patients was scored.

The sample's treatment: oral pan-JAK inhibitor, 5-10 mg twice daily. Isolated RNA was reverse transcribed into cDNA used as the sequencing template. Method: immunoSEQ multiplex PCR; TCRdb's copy keeps in-frame clones and lacks some. The data contain roughly 200,000 clones, roughly two fifths of them seen just once; the ten biggest clones take up roughly 2.6%. The starting material was CD4+ T cells sorted from blood, obtained between weeks 36 and 40, from a patient treated with tofacitinib. This receptor was taken from a human donor with alopecia areata.

CDR3 residues: CAVASPETVFF. The CDR3 nucleotides read TGTGCCGTAGCCAGCCCCGAGACGGTGTTTTTT. The chain recombines TRBV6-5 with TRBJ2-2, with D hard to call. Trimming took 11 bases from V and 15 from J, leaving 19 bases between them. The CDR3 is 11 amino acids. Germline CDR1 is MNHEY and CDR2 is SVGAGI.